A selection of T cell receptor beta chains follows, all from one sample in a study of early T cells in non-severe SARS-CoV-2 infection. TCRdb processed the 5' RACE reads anew with MiXCR; each CDR3 protein has one entry. This table has 85,000 to 90,000 distinct CDR3 sequences, around 14% appearing once. The sequencing sample was made of whole blood. The receptors derive from an adult who was a healthcare worker with PCR-confirmed SARS-CoV-2 infection or an uninfected control (not recorded which). CDR3s include the opening cysteine and the closing phenylalanine or tryptophan.

V	J	CDR3
TRBV11-2	TRBJ2-1	CASSLIGSAISYNEQFF
TRBV7-9	TRBJ2-7	CASSPGWGPYEQYF
TRBV5-1	TRBJ1-1	CASRIGNTEAFF
TRBV18	TRBJ1-5	CASSPPVPGSGNQPQHF
TRBV12-5	TRBJ1-1	CASGFETGYEAFF
TRBV5-1	TRBJ2-7	CASSFGSGSVSYEQYF
TRBV3-1	TRBJ1-2	CANSQDSHYGYTF
TRBV6-1	TRBJ2-3	CASSAGTGADTQYF
TRBV7-3	TRBJ1-1	CASSLGGLATEAFF
TRBV2	TRBJ1-3	CASSEEGTSGNTIYF
TRBV7-2	TRBJ2-1	CASSLRLAGVEQFF
TRBV4-1	TRBJ2-2	CASSRMKGTGELFF
TRBV5-1	TRBJ2-2	CASSLGATGELFF
TRBV3-1	TRBJ1-6	CASSQGQVNSPLHF
TRBV19	TRBJ2-3	CASSVRGTDTQYF
TRBV29-1	TRBJ1-1	CSVELGARAFF
TRBV28	TRBJ2-5	CASRSGRALETQYF
TRBV29-1	TRBJ2-3	CSVEDLWASGGTDTQYF
TRBV5-4	TRBJ2-5	CASSLMGTVTVRDSQETQYF
TRBV7-6	TRBJ2-1	CASSTRLASPNEQFF
TRBV19	TRBJ2-5	CASSLLHQETQYF
TRBV3-1	TRBJ2-1	CASSQGFTGSSYNEQFF
TRBV7-2	TRBJ1-2	CASSSGTLANYGYTF
TRBV5-1	TRBJ1-4	CASGPGGDEKLFF
TRBV5-1	TRBJ1-1	CASSLRDMSNTEAFF
TRBV2	TRBJ2-7	CASTLDRGLGDEQYF
TRBV5-1	TRBJ2-1	CASSLLAGANNEQFF
TRBV7-2	TRBJ1-6	CASSLRHAKTNSPLHF
TRBV19	TRBJ1-5	CASSIGDLNQPQHF
TRBV29-1	TRBJ2-1	CSVEGEGGEQFF
TRBV11-2	TRBJ2-7	CASSLERQTYEQYF
TRBV7-9	TRBJ2-5	CASSLIEGETQYF
TRBV12-5	TRBJ2-1	CASGSPSGSHEQFF
TRBV25-1	TRBJ1-4	CASRSFLEADEKLFF
TRBV21-1	TRBJ1-5	CASSKGEGYSNQPQHF
TRBV28	TRBJ1-1	CASSLGRNGEAFF
TRBV29-1	TRBJ2-7	CSVAGDYEQYF
TRBV27	TRBJ1-2	CASRRQGDNYGYTF
TRBV9	TRBJ2-2	CASSPRRADTGELFF
TRBV28	TRBJ2-2	CASSPLRDGISRARAGELFF
TRBV11-2	TRBJ1-2	CASSVGQGAYGYTF
TRBV5-4	TRBJ2-7	CASRFDLAPAYEQYF
TRBV28	TRBJ1-5	CASSSGSLHF
TRBV29-1	TRBJ2-4	CSVQDTGTTNIQYF
TRBV12-3/TRBV12-4	TRBJ2-1	CASSPPGARNEQFF
TRBV28	TRBJ2-1	CASSRRTSYNEQFF
TRBV7-8	TRBJ1-5	CASSFGGYSNQPQHF
TRBV3-1	TRBJ1-5	CASSQGTGSRQPQHF
TRBV12-3/TRBV12-4	TRBJ1-3	CASSRGYTIYF
TRBV27	TRBJ1-1	CASGDLTGWTEAFF
TRBV6-8	TRBJ2-7	CASEQHYEQYF
TRBV5-1	TRBJ2-4	CASSFTVAKNIQYF
TRBV27	TRBJ2-3	CASSLPPSGSTDTQYF
TRBV5-4	TRBJ1-1	CASSFSGTGGEAFF
TRBV29-1	TRBJ2-1	CSVAVNEQFF
TRBV12-3/TRBV12-4	TRBJ2-1	CASSGAPRQGTKYNEQFF
TRBV18	TRBJ2-1	CASSPGQGAYNEQFF